The clone carrying this T cell receptor (beta chain) showed up just a few times. Preparation of the TCRbeta library used unique molecular identifiers. TCRdb used MiXCR to reprocess the PCR reads, holding one entry per CDR3 protein. The table includes around 500,000 distinct CDR3 sequences, 20% to 25% detected once. This record comes from a study of T-cell reconstitution after alpha-beta-depleted transplantation in children. V lost 4 bases to trimming and J lost 8 bases, with 21 bases between them. CDR3 size: 15 residues. Per germline, CDR1 SGHKS and CDR2 YYEKEE (reference sequence). The chain has TRBV5-5 and TRBJ1-2, with a weak D call TRBD1 (5 bases). This receptor was taken from a boy younger than two who had a stem cell transplant for acute myeloid leukemia, so the T cells may come from the graft donor. The specimen was PBMCs, mostly from graft donor cells, collected 360 days after TCRalphabeta/CD19-depleted stem cell transplant. In nucleotides, the CDR3 is TGTGCCAGCAGCGGGGACGCCTTCTTGGTGGAGGGCTACACCTTC. Amino acids: CASSGDAFLVEGYTF.